These T cell receptor beta chains were read from a single sample in a study of T-cell memory formation after mild COVID-19. TCRdb recomputed calls from the 5' RACE reads with MiXCR, one row per CDR3 protein. The sample contains around 320,000 distinct CDR3 sequences, 13% to 15% of which appear only once. Sequences were obtained from PBMCs or a T cell subset sorted from them (not recorded which). The source of these receptors is a man between 18 and 29 years old who had mild COVID-19 (a few samples of this study predate the infection). Cell type and time point are not known. Both conserved end residues are part of each CDR3. The order of the fields is J gene, V gene, CDR3 protein.

>TRBJ2-3|TRBV24-1
CATKNSGGTDTQYF
>TRBJ2-7|TRBV4-1
CASSQTGTGTAEQYF
>TRBJ2-5|TRBV5-5
CASSWPQETQYF
>TRBJ2-7|TRBV7-7
CASSLWDSDEQYF
>TRBJ1-2|TRBV4-1
CASSQVGGYTF
>TRBJ2-2|TRBV12-3/TRBV12-4
CASSFPPGELFF
>TRBJ2-7|TRBV18
CASSPQGQVSSYEQYF
>TRBJ2-6|TRBV4-1
CASSRGTGLSSGANVLTF
>TRBJ2-1|TRBV20-1
CSASLHSGDEQFF
>TRBJ1-1|TRBV27
CASSNGNTEAFF
>TRBJ2-3|TRBV20-1
CSAIEWVAPDTQYF
>TRBJ2-7|TRBV9
CASSPRGLTGHEQYF
>TRBJ2-3|TRBV3-1
CASSHRGADTQYF
>TRBJ2-4|TRBV6-2/TRBV6-3
CASSSNRGLNIQYF
>TRBJ1-3|TRBV7-2
CASSPDPGSGNTIYF
>TRBJ1-2|TRBV6-5
CASSYRGGGYTF
>TRBJ2-5|TRBV18
CASSPRERETQYF